These 27 T cell receptor beta chains were sequenced from one sample in a study of metastatic and nonmetastatic thyroid tumors. All patients were untreated before thyroid surgery. MiXCR re-clonotyped the PCR reads for TCRdb. The profile shows under 25,000 clones, approximately 19% of them singletons. Sequencing was done on a sample of blood. The receptors shown here come from a female donor with papillary thyroid cancer or a benign thyroid nodule (not recorded which). Some clones in this sample may be carry-over from other donors' samples.

V and J are TRBV6-4 and TRBJ2-1; D is uncertain. The germline V gene has CDR1 MRHNA and CDR2 SNTAGT. The V and J ends lost 0 bases and 6 bases respectively, with 9 bases between them. The CDR3 contains 14 residues. CDR3 loop: CASSDSDGVNEQFF. The CDR3 DNA follows: TGTGCCAGCAGTGACTCTGATGGAGTCAATGAGCAGTTCTTC.

This clone was detected ten times or more. The chain links TRBV18 to TRBJ2-1, with TRBD2 matching over 7 bases. Unmatched junction bases numbered 2, after V lost 3 bases and J lost 0 bases. The CDR3 runs to 15 residues. Per the germline V gene, CDR1 is KGHSH and CDR2 is LQKENI. CDR3 bases: TGTGCCAGCTCACCTGCTAGCGGCTCCTACAATGAGCAGTTCTTC. It encodes CASSPASGSYNEQFF.

This clone appeared many times. The chain uses TRBV3-1 and TRBJ2-1, with 9 positions matching TRBD1. Losses at the gene ends were 6 bases for V and 8 bases for J; bases not matched to a gene: 14. The CDR3 covers 16 residues. The germline CDR1 and CDR2 sequences are LGHDT and YNNKEL (reference sequence). This CDR3 reads CASSRTPQGALDEQFF. In DNA, the CDR3 is TGTGCCAGCAGTCGTACCCCACAGGGGGCTCTAGATGAGCAGTTCTTC.

This clone came up many times. This chain connects TRBV5-1 to TRBJ2-3; no clear D gene. CDR3 length: 13 residues. V lost 6 bases and J 3 bases, leaving 11 bases between the germline ends. Germline V gives CDR1 SGHRS, CDR2 YFSETQ. The DNA of the CDR3 is TGCGCCAGCACCTTTTACCCGACAGATACGCAGTATTTT. This encodes CASTFYPTDTQYF.

This clone was seen ten or more times. CDR3 in amino acids: CASNTMGGQGTYGYTF. The CDR3 DNA sequence: TGTGCCAGCAATACAATGGGGGGGCAGGGGACCTATGGCTACACCTTC. V gene TRBV28 combines with J gene TRBJ1-2; TRBD1 is a possible D gene (6 bases). The V gene lost 7 bases and the J gene lost 4 bases, with 22 bases spanning the gap. Germline CDR1 reads MDHEN; CDR2 reads SYDVKM. The CDR3 totals 16 residues.

This clone was observed a few times. V is TRBV12-3 or TRBV12-4 and J is TRBJ2-7, with D perhaps matching TRBD1 (5 bases). The CDR3 totals 13 residues. V lost 10 bases, J lost 3 bases, and 16 bases lay in between. The CDR3 reads CAITGAWGYEQYF. In DNA, the CDR3 is TGTGCCATCACTGGGGCATGGGGCTACGAGCAGTACTTC.

This clone was seen repeatedly, ten times or more. The chain joins TRBV20-1 to TRBJ2-1; TRBD1 matches 7 bases. Germline values: CDR1 DFQATT, CDR2 SNEGSKA (reference sequence). The CDR3 has 15 amino acids. V lost 6 bases to trimming and J lost 0 bases; unmatched junction nucleotides: 8. The CDR3 DNA follows: TGCAGTGCGTCCTTCAGGGGGAGCTCCTACAATGAGCAGTTCTTC. Protein sequence: CSASFRGSSYNEQFF.

In its sample, this clone ranks as medium-sized. The V and J genes are TRBV6-1 and TRBJ1-1, with 9 bases that match TRBD1. The V gene end was trimmed by 7 bases and the J gene end by 6 bases; junction bases not matched to a gene: 9. Germline V gives CDR1 MNHNS, CDR2 SASEGT. This CDR3 region has 14 residues. CDR3 bases: TGTGCCAGCAAGGAACAGGGGGCGATCGCTGAAGCTTTCTTT. It codes for CASKEQGAIAEAFF.

A note on this clone: This may be a read error, as it is one base from a much larger clone. The chain links TRBV5-3 to TRBJ2-7; D unresolved. TRBV5-3 is an ORF; its function is uncertain. This CDR3 is 16 amino acids long. The V and J ends lost 2 bases and 2 bases respectively, with 17 bases between them. DNA of the CDR3: TGTGCCAGAAGCTTCGGATTCAATTCCCAGGCCTACGAGCAGTACTTC. It encodes CARSFGFNSQAYEQYF.

Remarks on this clone: Sequence at one end of the junction differs from germline and may be a read error. The V call is TRBV11-2, the J call TRBJ2-7; D might be TRBD1 or TRBD2, each matching 5 bases. The CDR3 is 15 residues long. The germline V gene has CDR1 SGHAT and CDR2 FQNNGV. The CDR3 coding sequence is TGTGCCAGCAGCTTAGTGGCAGGGAGCACCTACGAGAAGTACTTC. Translation gives CASSLVAGSTYEKYF.

This clone was counted between two and nine times. J is TRBJ2-5 and V is TRBV6-1; D not resolved. The CDR3 runs 13 residues. Germline assignment: CDR1 MNHNS and CDR2 SASEGT. Trimming pared 2 bases from V and 5 bases from J, leaving 9 bases between. The CDR3: CASSEWLGETQYF. The CDR3 region has the DNA TGTGCCAGCAGTGAATGGTTGGGGGAGACCCAGTACTTC.

This clone was counted many times. The rearrangement joins TRBV5-1 to TRBJ2-1; D remains ambiguous. This CDR3 is 14 amino acids long. The ends were cut back, 1 base at V and 3 bases at J, with 8 bases in the middle. The germline V gene has CDR1 SGHRS and CDR2 YFSETQ. CDR3 protein: CASSLKVDYNEQFF. CDR3 in DNA: TGCGCCAGCAGCTTGAAGGTAGACTACAATGAGCAGTTCTTC.

This clone came up many times. The chain combines TRBV10-2 with TRBJ1-2, with D uncertain. This CDR3 has 12 residues. Germline CDR1 reads WSHSY; CDR2 reads SAAADI. Trimming removed 4 bases at V and 7 bases at J, with 10 bases between. CDR3 sequence (DNA): TGCGCCAGCAGTGGGGGTCTTGTTGGCTACACCTTC. It translates to CASSGGLVGYTF.

For this clone: Since a much larger clone is just one base distant, this may be a read error. The same CDR3 also results from other DNA sequences found in this sample. The gene calls are TRBV10-2 and TRBJ2-5, with D tentatively TRBD2 (7 bases). The germline gives CDR1 WSHSY, CDR2 SAAADI. The CDR3 runs 15 residues. V lost 0 bases to trimming and J lost 4 bases, with 12 bases between them. The CDR3 protein is CASSESERGGETQYF. The CDR3 coding sequence is TGCGCCAGCAGTGAGTCCGAGAGGGGGGGAGAGACCCAGTACTTC.

This clone came up many times. The chain is built from TRBV9 and TRBJ2-3; 8 bases fit TRBD2. This CDR3 spans 15 amino acids. V was clipped by 2 bases and J by 0 bases; unmatched bases: 2. The germline V gene has CDR1 SGDLS and CDR2 YYNGEE. The CDR3 region is CASSVWTSSTDTQYF. The CDR3 DNA is TGTGCCAGCAGCGTCTGGACTAGCAGCACAGATACGCAGTATTTT.

This clone was seen ten or more times. The genes are TRBV19 and TRBJ2-1, with D possibly being TRBD2 (5 bases). The V end lost 6 bases, the J end lost 4 bases, and 25 bases lay between the germline ends. Looked up from germline, CDR1 is LNHDA and CDR2 is SQIVND (reference sequence). This CDR3 region has 18 residues. DNA of the CDR3: TGTGCCAGTAGCGCCGGCCGCCCCCGGGCTAGCCCTTACAATGAGCAGTTCTTC. Protein sequence: CASSAGRPRASPYNEQFF. The full variable domain, with the rest looked up from reference TRBV19 and TRBJ2-1, is DGGITQSPKYLFRKEGQNVTLSCEQNLNHDAMYWYRQDPGQGLRLIYYSQIVNDFQKGDIAEGYSVSREKKESFPLTVTSAQKNPTAFYLCASSAGRPRASPYNEQFFGPGTRLTVL.

This clone was seen only a few times. The CDR3, as DNA: TGTGCCAGCAGTATGACTAGCGGGAACCAAGAGACCCAGTACTTC. It encodes CASSMTSGNQETQYF. The chain couples TRBV28 to TRBJ2-5; 11 bases line up with TRBD2. Germline V gives CDR1 MDHEN, CDR2 SYDVKM. The CDR3 has 15 amino acids. Trimming took 5 bases from V and 0 from J; bases not matched to a gene: 2.

This clone has ten or more counts. V gene TRBV19 combines with J gene TRBJ1-6, with a possible D match to TRBD1 (6 bases). Germline assignment: CDR1 LNHDA and CDR2 SQIVND (reference sequence). This CDR3 is 15 amino acids long. V was pared by 7 bases and J by 13 bases, with 23 bases between. The CDR3 region is CASKEGTHPGSPLHF. The DNA of the CDR3 is TGTGCCAGTAAGGAAGGGACACACCCTGGGTCGCCCCTCCACTTT.

The sample holds many counts of this clone. This chain links TRBV4-2 with TRBJ1-5; D remains ambiguous. V was trimmed by 0 bases and J by 4 bases, leaving 10 bases between them. Germline V lookup: CDR1 LGHNA, CDR2 YNFKEQ. CDR3 length: 15 residues. The CDR3 region is CASSQEGSINQPQHF. Written as DNA, the CDR3 is TGTGCCAGCAGCCAAGAGGGCAGCATTAATCAGCCCCAGCATTTT.

The J gene is TRBJ2-5, the V gene TRBV2, with D perhaps matching TRBD1 (6 bases). Germline CDR1 is SNHLY and CDR2 is FYNNEI. CDR3 length equals 15 residues. The V end was cut by 3 bases, the J end by 1 base, with 12 bases between. The CDR3 DNA sequence: TGTGCCAGCAGTGAGGGGGCCTCGAGCCAAGAGACCCAGTACTTC. Protein: CASSEGASSQETQYF.

This clone showed up just a few times. This rearrangement joins TRBV6-1 to TRBJ2-3; D gene uncertain. Germline V lookup: CDR1 MNHNS, CDR2 SASEGT. Trimming took 5 bases from V and 1 from J, leaving 16 bases between them. The length of the CDR3 is 16 residues. The CDR3 DNA is TGTGCCAGCAGTAAAAGACTGGCGTTGGGCACAGATACGCAGTATTTT. Its translation is CASSKRLALGTDTQYF.

This clone turned up a few times. V usage is TRBV2 and J usage is TRBJ2-7, with 7 bases that match TRBD2. V was clipped by 7 bases and J by 0 bases; unmatched bases: 6. CDR3 length: 14 amino acids. In germline, CDR1 is SNHLY, CDR2 FYNNEI. The CDR3 sequence is CASTQRTSSYEQYF. CDR3 in DNA: TGTGCCAGCACTCAAAGGACTAGCTCCTACGAGCAGTACTTC.

The chain combines TRBV5-1 with TRBJ2-2; the match to TRBD2 covers 9 bases. CDR1 and CDR2 from the germline V gene are SGHRS and YFSETQ. J was trimmed by 2 bases and V by 5 bases; bases with no gene match: 4. This CDR3 is built from 15 residues. The CDR3 loop reads CASRPGLANTGELFF. The CDR3 nucleotides are TGCGCCAGCAGACCGGGACTAGCTAACACCGGGGAGCTGTTTTTT.

This clone was observed a handful of times. The chain is built from TRBV6-1 and TRBJ2-1; 7 nucleotides align to TRBD2. Germline V gene sequence: CDR1 MNHNS, CDR2 SASEGT. The CDR3 is 14 amino acids. Trimming removed 7 bases from V and 6 bases from J; junction bases left unmatched: 9. CDR3 coding DNA: TGTGCCAGCAAGCAGGGAGGGTGGCTCAATGAGCAGTTCTTC. It is translated as CASKQGGWLNEQFF.

By share, this clone counts as medium-sized. This chain links TRBV6-5 with TRBJ2-7; D gene ambiguous. The CDR3 is 15 amino acids. V lost 0 bases and J 0 bases, leaving 9 bases between the germline ends. Germline V gene lookup returns CDR1 MNHEY and CDR2 SVGAGI. CDR3 loop: CASSYSQVRSYEQYF. The CDR3 nucleotides are TGTGCCAGCAGTTACTCCCAGGTCCGCTCCTACGAGCAGTACTTC.

The rearrangement links TRBV7-9 to TRBJ2-7; D is unresolved. Deletions cut 1 base from V and 0 bases from J, with 7 bases between. There are 14 residues in the CDR3. The V gene's germline CDR1 is SEHNR and CDR2 FQNEAQ (reference sequence). CDR3 nucleotides: TGTGCCAGCAGCTTAGTCGGTGGCTCCTACGAGCAGTACTTC. It codes for CASSLVGGSYEQYF. The variable domain in full, with the rest retrieved from reference TRBV7-9 and TRBJ2-7, is DTGVSQNPRHKITKRGQNVTFRCDPISEHNRLYWYRQTLGQGPEFLTYFQNEAQLEKSRLLSDRFSAERPKGSFSTLEIQRTEQGDSAMYLCASSLVGGSYEQYFGPGTRLTVT.

This clone was seen at least ten times. Compared with germline, one end of the junction differs, possibly owing to a read error. Other DNA variants within this sample encode the same CDR3. The V and J genes are TRBV19 and TRBJ2-2, with D perhaps matching TRBD2 (5 bases). The CDR3 length is 13 residues. CDR1 and CDR2 (germline): LNHDA, SQIVND (reference sequence). CDR3 residues: CASTFFNTGEPFF. The CDR3 bases are TGTGCCAGCACTTTCTTTAACACCGGGGAGCCGTTTTTT.